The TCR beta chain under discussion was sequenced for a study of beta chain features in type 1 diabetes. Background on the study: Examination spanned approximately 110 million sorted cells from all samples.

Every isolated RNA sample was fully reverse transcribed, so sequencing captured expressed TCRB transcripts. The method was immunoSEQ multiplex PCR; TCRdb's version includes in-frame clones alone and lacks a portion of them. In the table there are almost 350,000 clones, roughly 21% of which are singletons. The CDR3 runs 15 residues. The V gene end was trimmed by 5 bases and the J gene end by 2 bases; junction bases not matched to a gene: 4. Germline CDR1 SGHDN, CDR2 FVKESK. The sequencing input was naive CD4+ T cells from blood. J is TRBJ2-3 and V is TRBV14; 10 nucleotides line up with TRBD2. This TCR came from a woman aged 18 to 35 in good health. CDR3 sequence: CASSVLAGNTDTQYF. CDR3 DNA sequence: TGTGCCAGCAGCGTACTAGCGGGGAACACAGATACGCAGTATTTT.